This entry features one TCR beta chain sequence. The data stem from a study of shared clonotypes between healthy human individuals. Study-level background: CD4 naive cells filled three plates per donor, CD4 memory three, CD8 naive two and CD8 memory one.

The table came from immunoSEQ multiplex PCR; TCRdb's copy has only in-frame clones and leaves some out. The profile covers 2 million to 2.5 million clones, with roughly 95% appearing a single time and roughly 0.13% taken by the ten largest. The V and J ends lost 4 bases and 5 bases, in that order; junction bases with no gene match: 6. The CDR3 consists of 15 residues. Germline V gives CDR1 SGHDT, CDR2 YYEEEE. The chain uses TRBV5-6 and TRBJ2-5, with 12 bases fitting TRBD1. This TCR derives from a man between 18 and 29 years old in good health. Source material: naive CD4+ T cells sorted from blood. Described subset: CD45RA+ positively selected. CDR3: CASSPGDRGLETQYF. CDR3 in DNA: TGTGCCAGCAGCCCTGGGGACAGGGGGCTTGAGACCCAGTACTTC.